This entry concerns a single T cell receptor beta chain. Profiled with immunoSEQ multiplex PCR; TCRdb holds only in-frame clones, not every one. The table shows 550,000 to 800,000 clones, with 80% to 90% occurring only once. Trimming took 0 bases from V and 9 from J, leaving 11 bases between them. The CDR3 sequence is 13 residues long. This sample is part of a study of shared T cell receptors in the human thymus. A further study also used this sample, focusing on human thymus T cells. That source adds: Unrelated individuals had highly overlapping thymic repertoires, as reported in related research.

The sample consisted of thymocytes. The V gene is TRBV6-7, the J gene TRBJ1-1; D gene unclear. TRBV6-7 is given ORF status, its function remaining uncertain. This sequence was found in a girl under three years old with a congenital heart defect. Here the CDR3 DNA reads TGTGCCAGCAGTTACTCCGAGCAATCAAAAGCTTTCTTT. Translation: CASSYSEQSKAFF.